A single sample gave rise to the 25 T cell receptor beta chains below, sequenced in a study of OX40 agonist ivuxolimab in advanced cancers. The repertoire was sequenced with immunoSEQ multiplex PCR; TCRdb's copy has only in-frame clones and lacks some. Of over 65,000 clones listed, about four fifths are singletons. The sequencing used CD4+ or CD8+ T cells sorted from blood, collected in a trial of the OX40 agonist ivuxolimab. The receptors derive from an adult with an advanced solid tumor such as melanoma, head and neck, liver or kidney cancer.

This clone appeared a single time. The rearrangement uses TRBV7-3 and TRBJ2-2, with 8 nucleotides matching TRBD2. Germline CDR1 is SGHTA and CDR2 is FQGTGA. Unmatched junction bases numbered 2, after V lost 5 bases and J lost 0 bases. The CDR3 has 15 amino acids. CDR3 loop: CASSRSGANTGELFF. As DNA, the CDR3 is TGTGCCAGCAGCCGTAGCGGGGCGAACACCGGGGAGCTGTTTTTT. The full variable domain, completed using reference TRBV7-3 and TRBJ2-2, is GAGVSQTPSNKVTEKGKYVELRCDPISGHTALYWYRQSLGQGPEFLIYFQGTGAADDSGLPNDRFFAVRPEGSVSTLKIQRTERGDSAVYLCASSRSGANTGELFFGEGSRLTVL.

The V gene is TRBV5-1, the J gene TRBJ2-2; 11 bases align to TRBD2. J lost 3 bases, V lost 4 bases, and 5 bases had no gene match. The length of the CDR3 is 16 residues. Per the germline V gene, CDR1 is SGHRS and CDR2 is YFSETQ. CDR3 bases: TGCGCCAGCAGCCCCGGGACTAGCGGATACACCGGGGAGCTGTTTTTT. Amino acids: CASSPGTSGYTGELFF.

The chain uses TRBV5-1 and TRBJ2-7; 8 bases map to TRBD1. CDR1 and CDR2 (germline): SGHRS, YFSETQ. V dropped 4 bases and J dropped 0; count of bases not matched to a gene: 9. The length of the CDR3 is 16 residues. In DNA, the CDR3 is TGCGCCAGCAGCCCCGGTCCGGGACAGGCCTCCTACGAGCAGTACGTC. Protein product: CASSPGPGQASYEQYV.

This rearrangement joins TRBV6-1 to TRBJ2-5, with D uncertain. The CDR3 loop spans 13 amino acids. Germline lookup yields CDR1 MNHNS and CDR2 SASEGT. Trimming removed 4 bases at V and 4 bases at J, with 10 bases between. The CDR3 is CASSGSPLETQYF. The CDR3 nucleotides read TGTGCCAGCAGTGGTTCTCCCCTAGAGACCCAGTACTTC.

The V and J genes are TRBV7-2 and TRBJ2-2; 7 bases match TRBD1. With V trimmed by 3 bases and J by 1 base, 8 bases remained unmatched. From germline, CDR1 is SGHTA and CDR2 FQGNSA. This CDR3 has 17 amino acids. The CDR3 sequence is CASSFRQGSLNTGELFF. CDR3 in DNA: TGTGCCAGCAGCTTTCGACAGGGCTCCTTGAACACCGGGGAGCTGTTTTTT.

The chain couples TRBV7-2 to TRBJ2-7; 13 nucleotides align to TRBD2. Germline trimming cut 6 bases from V and 1 base from J; bases unmatched to any gene: 3. Germline V CDR1 and CDR2: SGHTA, FQGNSA. This CDR3 comprises 15 residues. CDR3 residues: CASRLAGGGSYEQYF. DNA for the CDR3: TGTGCCAGCAGACTAGCGGGAGGGGGGTCCTACGAGCAGTACTTC.

The chain is built from TRBV9 and TRBJ1-2; 8 bases match TRBD1. CDR3 length: 15 amino acids. Germline trimming cut 4 bases from V and 4 bases from J; bases unmatched to any gene: 9. The V gene's germline CDR1 is SGDLS and CDR2 YYNGEE. The CDR3 sequence: CASSSSTGASYGYTF. In DNA, the CDR3 is TGTGCCAGCAGCTCGTCGACAGGGGCCTCCTATGGCTACACCTTC.

In nucleotides, the CDR3 is TGTGCCAGCAGGAAACAGGGAAACACCATATATTTT. This translates into CASRKQGNTIYF. This rearrangement joins TRBV6-6 to TRBJ1-3; the D is unclear. Per the germline V gene, CDR1 is MNHNY and CDR2 is SVGAGI (reference sequence). The V and J ends lost 6 bases and 4 bases respectively, with 7 bases between them. The length of the CDR3 is 12 residues.

The chain joins TRBV18 to TRBJ1-3; D may be TRBD1 (6 bases). The germline gives CDR1 KGHSH, CDR2 LQKENI. This CDR3 has 16 amino acids. Trimming removed 0 bases at V and 0 bases at J, with 9 bases between. CDR3 sequence (DNA): TGTGCCAGCTCACCACCCCGGACAGACTCTGGAAACACCATATATTTT. Its translation is CASSPPRTDSGNTIYF.

The rearrangement uses TRBV9 and TRBJ2-1; 9 bases align to TRBD2. The CDR3 is made up of 17 amino acids. V lost 4 bases, J lost 0 bases, and 8 bases stayed unmatched. The germline CDR1 and CDR2 sequences are SGDLS and YYNGEE. CDR3 loop: CASSPRLAASSYNEQFF. The CDR3 nucleotides read TGTGCCAGCAGCCCCCGACTAGCGGCTAGCTCCTACAATGAGCAGTTCTTC.

The rearrangement joins TRBV5-4 to TRBJ2-7; no definite D call. Germline lookup yields CDR1 SGHNT and CDR2 YYREEE (reference sequence). The V gene lost 2 bases and the J gene lost 0 bases, with 9 bases spanning the gap. The CDR3 spans 14 residues. CDR3 in amino acids: CASSLEVSSYEQYF. CDR3 nucleotides: TGTGCCAGCAGCTTAGAGGTGAGCTCCTACGAGCAGTACTTC.

The chain couples TRBV11-2 to TRBJ2-7; D is undetermined. Trimming left V 6 bases short and J 0 bases short, with 12 bases between. CDR3 length: 14 residues. Germline V gene lookup returns CDR1 SGHAT and CDR2 FQNNGV. CDR3 protein: CASRTRRSSYEQYF. In DNA form, the CDR3 reads TGTGCCAGCAGGACCAGACGTAGCTCCTACGAGCAGTACTTC. The whole variable domain, remainder taken from reference TRBV11-2 and TRBJ2-7, is EAGVAQSPRYKIIEKRQSVAFWCNPISGHATLYWYQQILGQGPKLLIQFQNNGVVDDSQLPKDRFSAERLKGVDSTLKIQPAKLEDSAVYLCASRTRRSSYEQYFGPGTRLTVT.

This chain uses TRBV11-2 with TRBJ2-1; TRBD1 aligns across 9 bases. The germline V gene encodes CDR1 SGHAT and CDR2 FQNNGV. The CDR3 is 15 residues long. Trimming removed 4 bases from V and 4 bases from J; junction bases left unmatched: 5. CDR3 coding DNA: TGTGCCAGCAGCTCAGGGACAGGGAAGTACAATGAGCAGTTCTTC. This codes for CASSSGTGKYNEQFF.

This clone appeared a few times. The chain couples TRBV19 to TRBJ2-6; 7 nucleotides align to TRBD2. Germline-derived CDR1 and CDR2 are LNHDA and SQIVND (reference sequence). The trim removed 11 bases at V and 0 bases at J, leaving 10 bases unmatched. The CDR3 is made up of 16 amino acids. The CDR3 DNA follows: TGTGCCCAGGTGGGAGGGGTTATCTCTGGGGCCAACGTCCTGACTTTC. Translating gives CAQVGGVISGANVLTF.

The chain uses TRBV7-8 and TRBJ2-2; no reliable D call. V was cut by 1 base and J by 7 bases, with 16 bases left in between. Germline V CDR1 and CDR2: SGHVS, FQNEAQ. There are 16 residues in the CDR3. The CDR3 sequence is CASSLVGPTMSGELFF. The CDR3 DNA follows: TGTGCCAGCAGCTTAGTAGGCCCCACCATGAGCGGGGAGCTGTTTTTT.

This chain joins TRBV10-3 and TRBJ2-5, with TRBD2 as a possible D gene (7 bases). CDR1 is ENHRY and CDR2 is SYGVKD in the germline V gene. Trimming took 4 bases from V and 5 from J, leaving 11 bases between them. This CDR3 is 13 amino acids long. CDR3 region: CAISVRGGETQYF. As DNA, the CDR3 is TGTGCCATCAGTGTTAGGGGGGGGGAGACCCAGTACTTC.

This clone has just a few counts. The V and J genes are TRBV28 and TRBJ1-2; tentatively, D is TRBD1 (6 bases). The germline CDR1 and CDR2 sequences are MDHEN and SYDVKM. With 7 bases removed from V and 2 bases from J, the gap between germline ends came to 17 bases. The CDR3 runs 15 residues. CDR3 protein: CASTAGGLSNYGYTF. The CDR3 DNA is TGTGCCAGCACCGCCGGGGGGCTTTCGAACTATGGCTACACCTTC.

The genes are TRBV4-1 and TRBJ1-5; D is unclear. Per germline, CDR1 MGHRA and CDR2 YSYEKL. The CDR3 is 18 residues long. The germline V and J ends were trimmed by 3 bases and 0 bases, with 18 bases remaining between them. The CDR3 loop reads CASSQEGGSLYSNQPQHF. The CDR3, as DNA: TGCGCCAGCAGCCAGGAGGGAGGGTCCCTTTATAGCAATCAGCCCCAGCATTTT.

The chain's CDR3 is CASSPLAGGRSTDTQYF. CDR3 bases: TGTGCCAGCAGCCCTCTAGCGGGGGGGCGTAGCACAGATACGCAGTATTTT. The chain has TRBV28 and TRBJ2-3; 12 bases match TRBD2. This CDR3 comprises 17 residues. The J segment lost 0 bases and the V segment lost 6 bases, leaving 7 bases of the junction unmatched. The V gene's germline CDR1 is MDHEN and CDR2 SYDVKM.

The V and J genes are TRBV9 and TRBJ2-7; 9 bases are shared with TRBD1. CDR1 is SGDLS and CDR2 is YYNGEE in the germline V gene. V shed 3 bases, J shed 3 bases, and the junction held 10 bases outside the gene matches. CDR3 length: 16 residues. In nucleotides, the CDR3 is TGTGCCAGCAGCGACCGGCCGGGACAGGGACTCTACGAGCAGTACTTC. It translates to CASSDRPGQGLYEQYF.

The chain joins TRBV6-5 to TRBJ2-6; the D is unclear. V was cut by 6 bases and J by 2 bases, with 11 bases left in between. The V gene's germline CDR1 is MNHEY and CDR2 SVGAGI. The CDR3 is 15 amino acids. The CDR3 is CASSRAGAGANVLTF. The CDR3 region has the DNA TGTGCCAGCAGCCGCGCAGGTGCTGGGGCCAACGTCCTGACTTTC.

This chain joins TRBV28 and TRBJ2-5; D possibly corresponds to TRBD2 (5 bases). From germline, CDR1 is MDHEN and CDR2 SYDVKM. The CDR3 totals 15 residues. V gave up 3 bases and J gave up 1 base, with 12 bases separating them. In DNA form, the CDR3 reads TGTGCCAGCAGTTTTGTGGGAGCCGGCCAAGAGACCCAGTACTTC. It translates to CASSFVGAGQETQYF.

V is TRBV5-3 and J is TRBJ1-4; D possibly corresponds to TRBD1 (5 bases). TRBV5-3 is sorted into the ORF group, with uncertain function. V dropped 0 bases and J dropped 4 bases, with 7 bases sitting between them. This CDR3 has 14 amino acids. CDR3 DNA: TGTGCCAGAAGCTTGGGACAGATTAATGAAAAACTGTTTTTT. Translation: CARSLGQINEKLFF.

CDR3 nucleotide sequence: TGCGCCAGCAGCCTCGGGACAGGTGACTCTGGAAACACCATATATTTT. Translating it yields CASSLGTGDSGNTIYF. J is TRBJ1-3 and V is TRBV5-1; 8 bases are a match to TRBD1. CDR3 length: 16 residues. After removal of 4 bases from V and 0 bases from J, the junction contained 6 bases not matched to a gene. CDR1 and CDR2 (germline): SGHRS, YFSETQ.

This chain connects TRBV2 to TRBJ1-4; D is unresolved. Per germline, CDR1 SNHLY and CDR2 FYNNEI. The V end was cut by 1 base, the J end by 12 bases, with 9 bases between. The CDR3 is made up of 12 amino acids. CDR3 in amino acids: CASSEDRSELFF. The CDR3 DNA follows: TGTGCCAGCAGTGAAGACCGATCGGAACTGTTTTTT. Combining the CDR3 with reference TRBV2 and TRBJ1-4 gives the whole variable domain EPEVTQTPSHQVTQMGQEVILRCVPISNHLYFYWYRQILGQKVEFLVSFYNNEISEKSEIFDDQFSVERPDGSNFTLKIRSTKLEDSAMYFCASSEDRSELFFGSGTQLSVL.